The clone carrying this TCR beta chain appeared a few times. Per the germline V gene, CDR1 is SGHDN and CDR2 is FVKESK. The CDR3 sequence is 18 residues long. V lost 4 bases to trimming and J lost 0 bases; unmatched junction nucleotides: 10. This sample is drawn from a study of T cell repertoires in cytomegalovirus infection. Background on the study: Matching HLA type, along with CMV infection, was indicated by public TCR beta signatures.

MiXCR, applied by TCRdb to the reads, yields one record per CDR3 protein. The data show about 180,000 distinct CDR3 sequences, about 15% seen once. Sequenced input: CD8+ T cells from PBMCs. The source of this sequence is a human donor in good health (CMV status not recorded). Some clones in this sample may be carry-over from other donors' samples. This rearrangement joins TRBV14 to TRBJ1-4; 8 positions match TRBD1. The DNA of the CDR3 is TGTGCCAGCAGCCCCCGGGACAGGACTACCGCAACTAATGAAAAACTGTTTTTT. Its translation is CASSPRDRTTATNEKLFF.